This T cell receptor (beta chain) is from a study of PD-L1 blockade in urothelial cancer. The CDR3 spans 18 residues. V was pared by 0 bases and J by 5 bases, with 9 bases of the junction left unmatched. The germline CDR1 and CDR2 sequences are SGHRS and YFSETQ. Sequencing was performed with immunoSEQ multiplex PCR; in TCRdb, only in-frame clones are kept and a portion is missing. This sample has more than 95,000 clones, with roughly 89% found just once. Stated time point: peripheral blood 6 weeks after treatment start. The starting material was PBMCs, obtained around atezolizumab (anti-PD-L1) treatment. J is TRBJ2-2 and V is TRBV5-1; TRBD2 matches 11 bases. The TCR was taken from a man between 60 and 75 years old with urothelial cancer. The CDR3 sequence is CASSLALWASGGTGELFF. CDR3 nucleotide sequence: TGCGCCAGCAGCTTGGCCCTTTGGGCTAGCGGGGGGACCGGGGAGCTGTTTTTT.